This T cell receptor beta chain emerged from a study of response to subunit inactivated influenza vaccine. Study outcomes and limitations: Each seasonal flu vaccination may recruit only limited new T cells, authors suggested.

In TCRdb, the RT-PCR reads were re-called with MiXCR into one record per CDR3 protein. Counted here are 430,000 or so distinct CDR3 sequences, about a tenth occurring once; the ten biggest clones make up approximately 12%. This clonotype was found a few times. Its specificity is not known. Germline CDR1 ENHRY, CDR2 SYGVKD. V dropped 5 bases and J dropped 1 base, with 11 bases sitting between them. The CDR3 has 14 amino acids. The sequencing used PBMCs from blood, collected 35 to 45 days after vaccination. This TCR was recovered from a man aged 50 or older who received an inactivated influenza vaccine. The chain couples TRBV10-3 to TRBJ2-5, with D unclear. The CDR3 DNA follows: TGTGCCATCAGTCCAGGCCTGTCCCAAGAGACCCAGTACTTC. Translation gives CAISPGLSQETQYF.